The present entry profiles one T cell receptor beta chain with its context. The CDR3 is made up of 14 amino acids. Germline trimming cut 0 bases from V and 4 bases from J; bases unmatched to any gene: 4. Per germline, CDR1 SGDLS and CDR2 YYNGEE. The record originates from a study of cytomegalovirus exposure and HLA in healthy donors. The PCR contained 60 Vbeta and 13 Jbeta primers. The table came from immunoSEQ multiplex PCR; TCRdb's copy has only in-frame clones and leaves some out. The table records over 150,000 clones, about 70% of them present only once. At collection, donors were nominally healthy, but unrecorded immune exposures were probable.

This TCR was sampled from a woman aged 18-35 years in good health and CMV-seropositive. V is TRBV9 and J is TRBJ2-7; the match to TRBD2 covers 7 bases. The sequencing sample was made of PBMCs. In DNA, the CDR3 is TGTGCCAGCAGCGTAGAGTGGCGGGGGTACGAGCAGTACTTC. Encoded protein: CASSVEWRGYEQYF.